This is a list of T cell receptor beta chains from one sample in a study of blood T cell repertoires in COVID-19. The assay was immunoSEQ multiplex PCR, and TCRdb's table has in-frame clones only and misses some. The profile shows under 200,000 clones, around nine tenths of them singletons. Sequencing was carried out using peripheral blood. The origin of the receptors is a man between 18 and 29 years old with active or convalescent COVID-19. Each CDR3 is given with its conserved first and last residue. D genes are given only for firm matches. Clone sizes are given selectively: once, few, many, or a class where the clone is expanded.

DNA: TGTGCCAGCAGCTCTGGCTCCAGGGGCGCAGGACAAGAGACCCAGTACTTC
CDR3: CASSSGSRGAGQETQYF
size: .
V: TRBV7-9
J: TRBJ2-5
D: .

DNA: TGCGCCAGCAGTGCCCCCTTGGACAGACGGGGGGACAATGAGCAGTTCTTC
CDR3: CASSAPLDRRGDNEQFF
size: once
V: TRBV10-1
J: TRBJ2-1
D: .

DNA: TGTGCCAGCAGTCAATCAGGGTTGGGGTATCAGCCCCAGCATTTT
CDR3: CASSQSGLGYQPQHF
size: .
V: TRBV25-1
J: TRBJ1-5
D: .

DNA: TGTGCCGCAGGGACAGGGGGTAATGAAAAACTGTTTTTT
CDR3: CAAGTGGNEKLFF
size: .
V: TRBV2
J: TRBJ1-4
D: TRBD1

DNA: TGTGCCAGCAGCTTCGGTTACGCGGGGACAGATCAGCCCCAGCATTTT
CDR3: CASSFGYAGTDQPQHF
size: .
V: TRBV5-5
J: TRBJ1-5
D: TRBD1

DNA: TGTGCCAGCAGCGGAACGACAGGGGGCCAGACCTACACCTTC
CDR3: CASSGTTGGQTYTF
size: once
V: TRBV7-2
J: TRBJ1-2
D: TRBD1

DNA: TGTGCCAGCAGCCAATTCGGAGCGCCAGATACGCAGTATTTT
CDR3: CASSQFGAPDTQYF
size: once
V: TRBV3-1/TRBV3-2
J: TRBJ2-3
D: .

DNA: TGTGCCAGCTCACAGACAGGGGATCAGCCCCAGCATTTT
CDR3: CASSQTGDQPQHF
size: .
V: TRBV18
J: TRBJ1-5
D: TRBD1

DNA: TGTGCCAGCAGTTACTCGCGAGAATCGGAGACCCAGTACTTC
CDR3: CASSYSRESETQYF
size: .
V: TRBV6-6
J: TRBJ2-5
D: .

DNA: TGTGCCATCAGTTCCCGGACAGTCATCAACACTGAAGCTTTCTTT
CDR3: CAISSRTVINTEAFF
size: .
V: TRBV10-3
J: TRBJ1-1
D: .

DNA: TGCAGCGTTGGAGCTAGCGGGGGCATCACAGATACGCAGTATTTT
CDR3: CSVGASGGITDTQYF
size: once
V: TRBV29-1
J: TRBJ2-3
D: TRBD2

DNA: TGTGCCAGCAGCCGCCGACAGGGCCTACAGCCCCAGCATTTT
CDR3: CASSRRQGLQPQHF
size: .
V: TRBV6-5
J: TRBJ1-5
D: TRBD1

DNA: TGTGCCAGCAATCGCCCATTAACGTGGGGCCGGCGCACTGAAGCTTTCTTT
CDR3: CASNRPLTWGRRTEAFF
size: medium-sized
V: TRBV6-4
J: TRBJ1-1
D: .

DNA: TGTGCCAGCAGCACTTCGGTCCCAGGGCTACACTATGGCTACACCTTC
CDR3: CASSTSVPGLHYGYTF
size: once
V: TRBV7-9
J: TRBJ1-2
D: .

DNA: TGTGCCAGTAGTCTGGACCTATGGGGGCTCTATGGCTACACCTTC
CDR3: CASSLDLWGLYGYTF
size: .
V: TRBV19
J: TRBJ1-2
D: .

DNA: TGTGCCAGCAGCTTTGGACAGGGGTACAATGAGCAGTTCTTC
CDR3: CASSFGQGYNEQFF
size: .
V: TRBV5-5
J: TRBJ2-1
D: TRBD1

DNA: TGTGCCAGCAGTTTCCTGGATTCAGGCGTCGTCAATCAGCCCCAGCATTTT
CDR3: CASSFLDSGVVNQPQHF
size: .
V: TRBV28
J: TRBJ1-5
D: .

DNA: TGTGCCAGCAGTCAGTTTGCTGGAAACACCATATATTTT
CDR3: CASSQFAGNTIYF
size: .
V: TRBV5-5
J: TRBJ1-3
D: .

DNA: TGTGCCAGCAGCTTAGCGTGGACAGGGGAGATAGATACGCAGTATTTT
CDR3: CASSLAWTGEIDTQYF
size: .
V: TRBV7-9
J: TRBJ2-3
D: TRBD1

DNA: TGCGCCAGCAGCTTCCTAGAGCCGGCGGGCAATGAGCAGTTCTTC
CDR3: CASSFLEPAGNEQFF
size: .
V: TRBV5-1
J: TRBJ2-1
D: .

DNA: TGTGCCAGCAGTTTATCTGCCGGGACAGGGGAGGAGACCCAGTACTTC
CDR3: CASSLSAGTGEETQYF
size: .
V: TRBV28
J: TRBJ2-5
D: TRBD1

DNA: TGTGCCAGCATAGGGGGGAACACTGAAGCTTTCTTT
CDR3: CASIGGNTEAFF
size: .
V: TRBV5-4
J: TRBJ1-1
D: .

DNA: TGCGCCAGCAGCCAAGGTGGGGCGGGGAGAACCGGGGAGCTGTTTTTT
CDR3: CASSQGGAGRTGELFF
size: .
V: TRBV4-1
J: TRBJ2-2
D: .

DNA: TGTGCCAGCAGTGACCCCAGGGAGGGGCCAAATTCACCCCTCCACTTT
CDR3: CASSDPREGPNSPLHF
size: .
V: TRBV25-1
J: TRBJ1-6
D: .

DNA: TGTGCCAGCAGCTTAGCACAGGGGGCCTCCTACGAGCAGTACTTC
CDR3: CASSLAQGASYEQYF
size: .
V: TRBV7-3
J: TRBJ2-7
D: TRBD1

DNA: TGTGCCATCAGTGAGTCTAGAGCGGGGGGATACCAAGAGACCCAGTACTTC
CDR3: CAISESRAGGYQETQYF
size: .
V: TRBV10-3
J: TRBJ2-5
D: TRBD2

DNA: TGTGCCAGCAGCTCCAGGGATTTAGCCAAAAACATTCAGTACTTC
CDR3: CASSSRDLAKNIQYF
size: .
V: TRBV13
J: TRBJ2-4
D: .